This paragraph covers one T cell receptor (beta chain) sequence. Its antigen remains unknown. This specimen comes from a study of cytomegalovirus exposure and HLA in healthy donors. Libraries were prepared by immunoSEQ multiplex PCR; TCRdb keeps only in-frame clonotypes and omits some of them. The repertoire holds under 250,000 clones, with under 95% as singletons. Broader study findings: Clusters of TCRs from the first cohort tended to co-occur in the approximately 120 validation repertoires (as a later analysis found). Reports described diagnosis of cytomegalovirus status by the classifier as highly specific and sensitive. Researchers catalogued around 150 TCR beta chains as cytomegalovirus-associated.

The sequence was collected from a woman younger than 30 in good health and CMV-seronegative. Material: PBMCs.

Here the CDR3 reads CASRSRGIAWAEQFF. The CDR3 DNA reads as TGTGCCAGCAGAAGCCGCGGGATAGCGTGGGCTGAGCAGTTCTTC. The rearrangement links TRBV2 to TRBJ2-1; D is perhaps TRBD2 (6 bases). CDR3 size: 15 residues. V lost 6 bases and J lost 9, with 21 bases in between. From germline, CDR1 is SNHLY and CDR2 FYNNEI. The entire variable domain, with the rest obtained from reference TRBV2 and TRBJ2-1, is as follows: EPEVTQTPSHQVTQMGQEVILRCVPISNHLYFYWYRQILGQKVEFLVSFYNNEISEKSEIFDDQFSVERPDGSNFTLKIRSTKLEDSAMYFCASRSRGIAWAEQFFGPGTRLTVL.